The T cell receptor beta chain described here comes from a study of patients and donors after allogeneic stem cell transplantation. TCRdb used MiXCR to reprocess the RT-PCR reads, holding one entry per CDR3 protein. The sample has over 350,000 distinct CDR3 sequences; 16% are singletons. This clonotype has a handful of counts. This clonotype was obtained from a human donor who was either an allogeneic HSCT recipient or a stem cell or donor lymphocyte infusion donor (not recorded which). It is not recorded whose cells these are; they may come from a transplant donor. Material: blood, either unsorted or a sorted T cell fraction (not recorded which).

CDR3 loop: CASSPPGQGSNQPQHF. DNA of the CDR3: TGTGCCAGCAGTCCACCGGGACAGGGGAGCAATCAGCCCCAGCATTTT. The chain recombines TRBV12-3 or TRBV12-4 with TRBJ1-5; TRBD1 matches 10 bases. J lost 1 base, V lost 5 bases, and 5 bases had no gene match. The CDR3 contains 16 residues.